These 7 T cell receptor beta chains were all obtained from the same sample, sequenced in a study of beta chain features in type 1 diabetes. Reverse transcribing all isolated RNA meant expressed TCRB transcripts were sequenced. Assay used: immunoSEQ multiplex PCR; TCRdb lists only in-frame clones, some missing. This sample carries about 300,000 clones, roughly 8% of them seen once, and the ten largest clones take 1%. The sequencing sample was made of central memory CD4+ T cells from blood. All receptors come from a woman between 18 and 29 years old in good health.

The gene calls are TRBV6-5 and TRBJ2-2; D gene unclear. This CDR3 region has 14 residues. Germline CDR1 is MNHEY and CDR2 is SVGAGI. V shed 6 bases and J shed 0 bases, with 8 bases lying between them. The CDR3 loop reads CASSTESNTGELFF. DNA of the CDR3: TGTGCCAGCAGCACAGAGTCGAACACCGGGGAGCTGTTTTTT.

This clone has a handful of counts. A much larger clone sits a single nucleotide away, making a read error possible. The chain uses TRBV4-2 and TRBJ1-4; D is unresolved. The CDR3 is made up of 13 amino acids. Trimming removed 5 bases from V and 4 bases from J, with 8 bases in between. In germline, CDR1 is LGHNA, CDR2 YNFKEQ. The CDR3 here is CASSLRFNEKLFF. The DNA for the CDR3 is TGTGCCAGCAGCTTACGATTTAATGAAAAACTGTTTTTT.

This clone was counted only a few times. The chain links TRBV7-2 to TRBJ1-4, with D tentatively TRBD1 (5 bases). Germline loops: CDR1 SGHTA, CDR2 FQGNSA. The CDR3 has 16 amino acids. Trimming cost V 5 bases and J 3 bases, with 16 bases left between them. CDR3 sequence reads: CASSLDRRRSNEKLFF. CDR3 DNA sequence: TGTGCCAGCAGCCTCGACAGACGTCGGTCTAATGAAAAACTGTTTTTT.

This clone was picked up a small number of times. This chain links TRBV29-1 with TRBJ1-1, with a tentative D call TRBD1 (6 bases). The CDR3 is 14 amino acids. The germline V gene encodes CDR1 SQVTM and CDR2 ANQGSEA. V was clipped by 3 bases and J by 3 bases, with 14 bases between them. CDR3 region: CSVEGGGQHTEAFF. The DNA of the CDR3 is TGCAGCGTTGAGGGCGGGGGGCAGCACACTGAAGCTTTCTTT.

This rearrangement joins TRBV4-1 to TRBJ2-1, with D perhaps TRBD1 (5 bases). Trimming removed 1 base at V and 12 bases at J, with 19 bases between. The CDR3 has 15 residues. Germline values: CDR1 MGHRA, CDR2 YSYEKL. CDR3 loop: CASSQVPGLVVWQFF. The DNA of the CDR3 is TGCGCCAGCAGCCAAGTCCCAGGGTTGGTGGTTTGGCAGTTCTTC.

A word on this clone: The germline gene is not matched at one end of the junction; a read error may be the cause. V is TRBV11-2 and J is TRBJ2-3, with D perhaps being TRBD1 or TRBD2 (6 bases each). The CDR3 is 17 residues long. The germline V gene encodes CDR1 SGHAT and CDR2 FQNNGV. The DNA for the CDR3 is TGCGCCAGCAGCCAGAGGACTTTAGGGGGGAGCACAGATACGCAGTATTTT. Encoded protein: CASSQRTLGGSTDTQYF.

This clone showed up just a few times. The chain is built from TRBV5-1 and TRBJ2-1; unclear D gene. This CDR3 contains 16 residues. Germline V CDR1 and CDR2: SGHRS, YFSETQ. V shed 4 bases and J shed 5 bases, with 19 bases lying between them. The CDR3 DNA follows: TGCGCCAGCAGCGGTCTAGAGACCAGAGGAAACAATGAGCAGTTCTTC. Its translation is CASSGLETRGNNEQFF.